The sequence of this T cell receptor beta chain was determined in a study of T-cell reconstitution after alpha-beta-depleted transplantation in children. Germline CDR1 and CDR2: SGHRS and YFSETQ. The V end was cut by 1 base, the J end by 0 bases, with 7 bases between. The CDR3 has 14 residues. Study-wide findings and caveats: Several hundred expanded graft clones reportedly supplied alpha-beta T cells about two months after transplant. Most T-cell counts and diversity one year after the transplant came from T cells that were newly produced.

Unique molecular identifiers were incorporated when the TCRbeta library was constructed. A single record per CDR3 protein comes from TCRdb applying MiXCR to the PCR reads. The sample consists of hundreds of thousands of distinct CDR3 sequences, over 10% of them appearing once. This clonotype was seen repeatedly, ten times or more. The antigen remains unidentified. The source is a male patient under 18 who had a stem cell transplant for acute myeloid leukemia, so the T cells may come from the graft donor. J is TRBJ1-1 and V is TRBV5-1, with a weak D call TRBD1 (5 bases). Here the sequenced sample was PBMCs, mostly from graft donor cells, taken 360 days after TCRalphabeta/CD19-depleted stem cell transplant. The CDR3 is CASSLQGVNTEAFF. CDR3 nucleotides: TGCGCCAGCAGCTTGCAGGGTGTGAACACTGAAGCTTTCTTT.